This T cell receptor (beta chain) was captured by sequencing in a study of patients and donors after allogeneic stem cell transplantation. This CDR3 is built from 14 residues. Trimming took 3 bases from V and 1 from J, leaving 10 bases between them. The germline gives CDR1 PRHDT, CDR2 FYEKMQ (reference sequence). TCRdb reprocessed the RT-PCR reads with MiXCR, giving one entry per CDR3 protein. Of about 960,000 distinct CDR3 sequences in the sample, approximately 19% were seen once. The chain employs TRBV13 and TRBJ2-7; TRBD2 is a possible D gene (5 bases). This sequence originates from a human donor who was either an allogeneic HSCT recipient or a stem cell or donor lymphocyte infusion donor (not recorded which). It is not recorded whose cells these are; they may come from a transplant donor. Sequencing was carried out using blood, either unsorted or a sorted T cell fraction (not recorded which). CDR3 coding DNA: TGTGCCAGCAGCTTGACTATGCTATCCTACGAGCAGTACTTC. Amino acids: CASSLTMLSYEQYF.